This T cell receptor (beta chain) originates from a study of T cell repertoires in cytomegalovirus infection. Study-level information: In the study, CMV epitopes included recently identified HLA-C-restricted and well-studied HLA-B-restricted ones. In public TCR beta signatures, there were indications of both CMV infection and matching HLA type.

Regarding this clonotype: Antigen specificity is unknown.

The ends lost 2 bases at V and 4 bases at J; junction bases unmatched: 5. The germline V gene encodes CDR1 MNHEY and CDR2 SVGAGI. There are 15 residues in the CDR3. TCRdb reanalysed the reads using MiXCR and keeps one entry per CDR3 protein. The table records fewer than 1,000,000 distinct CDR3 sequences, around 29% of them present only once. Study-wide results and limits: HLA-C-restricted, CMV-specific TCR beta clonotypes were dominant ex vivo.

This specimen was cultured CD8+ T cells from PBMCs, taken from culture after CMV antigen stimulation. This rearrangement joins TRBV6-5 to TRBJ1-2; 9 bases are shared with TRBD1. This receptor was obtained from a human donor in good health (CMV status not recorded). Some clones in this sample may be carry-over from other donors' samples. The CDR3 spells CASSYGYRGLYGYTF. The CDR3 coding sequence is TGTGCCAGCAGTTACGGGTACAGGGGGCTCTATGGCTACACCTTC.